What follows are 6 T cell receptor beta chains derived from one specimen sequenced in a study of cytomegalovirus exposure and HLA in healthy donors. PCR used 60 Vbeta primers and 13 Jbeta primers. Generated by immunoSEQ multiplex PCR, the TCRdb table keeps only in-frame clones and is missing some. The table has some 90,000 clones, 80% seen once. Material for sequencing was PBMCs. The origin of the receptors is a man over 45 in good health and CMV-seropositive.

This rearrangement joins TRBV10-3 to TRBJ1-6; D is ambiguous. The CDR3 consists of 12 residues. With 3 bases removed from V and 9 bases from J, the gap between germline ends came to 6 bases. In germline, CDR1 is ENHRY, CDR2 SYGVKD. CDR3 bases: TGTGCCATCAGTGATGTAGTTTCACCCCTCCACTTT. It translates to CAISDVVSPLHF.

The V and J genes are TRBV7-9 and TRBJ1-1; D might be TRBD1 (5 bases). Germline V gene lookup returns CDR1 SEHNR and CDR2 FQNEAQ (reference sequence). The CDR3 contains 15 residues. Trimming cost V 1 base and J 0 bases, with 9 bases left between them. The CDR3 loop reads CASSLVQDLNTEAFF. DNA for the CDR3: TGTGCCAGCAGCTTAGTACAGGACCTGAACACTGAAGCTTTCTTT.

The chain combines TRBV29-1 with TRBJ2-7, with a weak D call TRBD2 (5 bases). CDR1 SQVTM and CDR2 ANQGSEA come from the germline V gene. The V gene lost 4 bases and the J gene lost 0 bases, with 10 bases spanning the gap. This CDR3 spans 13 amino acids. This CDR3 is CSVGVALSYEQYF. In DNA form, the CDR3 reads TGCAGCGTTGGGGTAGCGCTCTCCTACGAGCAGTACTTC.

This chain links TRBV6-5 with TRBJ2-1; maybe TRBD2 (5 bases). The V gene's germline CDR1 is MNHEY and CDR2 SVGAGI. Deletions cut 2 bases from V and 0 bases from J, with 5 bases between. The CDR3 is 14 residues long. Written as DNA, the CDR3 is TGTGCCAGCAGTTACCGGGACTCCTACAATGAGCAGTTCTTC. It specifies CASSYRDSYNEQFF.

The chain recombines TRBV19 with TRBJ2-3; TRBD2 agrees at 12 bases. With V trimmed by 5 bases and J by 7 bases, 7 bases remained unmatched. This CDR3 is built from 15 residues. Per germline, CDR1 LNHDA and CDR2 SQIVND (reference sequence). The CDR3 bases are TGTGCCAGTAGTGACCTAGCGGGAGGGGGATATACGCAGTATTTT. Translating gives CASSDLAGGGYTQYF.

This rearrangement joins TRBV5-4 to TRBJ2-5; perhaps TRBD2 as D (6 bases). V lost 0 bases and J 11 bases, leaving 20 bases between the germline ends. Per germline, CDR1 SGHNT and CDR2 YYREEE (reference sequence). CDR3 length: 15 amino acids. CDR3 bases: TGTGCCAGCAGCTTGGAGCGGACTATACCGATGGAGCAGTACTTC. It translates to CASSLERTIPMEQYF.